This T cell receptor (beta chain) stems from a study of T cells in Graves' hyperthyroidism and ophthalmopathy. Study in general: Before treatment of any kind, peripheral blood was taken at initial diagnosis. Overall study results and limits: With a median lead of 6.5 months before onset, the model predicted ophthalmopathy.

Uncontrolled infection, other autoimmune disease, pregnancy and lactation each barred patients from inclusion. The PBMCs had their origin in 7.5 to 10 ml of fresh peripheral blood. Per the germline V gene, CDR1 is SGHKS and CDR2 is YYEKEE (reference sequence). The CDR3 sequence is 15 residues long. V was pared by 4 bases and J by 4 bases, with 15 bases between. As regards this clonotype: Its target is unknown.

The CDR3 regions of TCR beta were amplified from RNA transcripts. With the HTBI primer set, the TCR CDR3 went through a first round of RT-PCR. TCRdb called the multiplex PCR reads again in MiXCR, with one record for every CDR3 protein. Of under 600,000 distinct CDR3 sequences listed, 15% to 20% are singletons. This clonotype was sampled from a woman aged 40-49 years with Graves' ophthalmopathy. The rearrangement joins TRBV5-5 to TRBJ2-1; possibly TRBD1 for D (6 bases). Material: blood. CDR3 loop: CASSAAGTNYNEQFF. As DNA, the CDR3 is TGTGCCAGCAGCGCAGCCGGGACAAATTACAATGAGCAGTTCTTC.